The rows below give T cell receptor beta chains drawn from one sample of a study of control samples from healthy donors and cancer patients. This table comes from immunoSEQ multiplex PCR, and its TCRdb copy is limited to in-frame clones, with some not included. The table records about 61,000 clones, nearly 90% of them present only once. Specimen: PBMCs. Receptors were obtained from a man between 60 and 75 years old with colorectal cancer. The CDR3 runs from the conserved cysteine through the conserved F or W. A D gene is named only where the DNA matches it firmly. Only some rows state a clone size, as once, few, many or a class for expanded clones.

clone_size: NA; v_call: TRBV3-1/TRBV3-2; d_call: TRBD2; j_call: TRBJ2-5; cdr3_nt: TGTGCCAGCAGCCATGAACTAGCGGGGGGTATCAGAGAGACCCAGTACTTC; cdr3_aa: CASSHELAGGIRETQYF
clone_size: once; v_call: TRBV27; d_call: NA; j_call: TRBJ1-2; cdr3_nt: TGTGCCAGCAGTTTAGCACGACCCCGGGACAACCTTAACTATGGCTACACCTTC; cdr3_aa: CASSLARPRDNLNYGYTF
clone_size: NA; v_call: TRBV5-1; d_call: TRBD1; j_call: TRBJ1-1; cdr3_nt: TGCGCCAGCAGCTTGGGACAGGGGTGGTCCACTGAAGCTTTCTTT; cdr3_aa: CASSLGQGWSTEAFF
clone_size: NA; v_call: TRBV3-1/TRBV3-2; d_call: TRBD2; j_call: TRBJ2-5; cdr3_nt: TGTGCCAGCAGCCCGACCCCCTCTAGCGGGGGGGCGGAGACCCAGTACTTC; cdr3_aa: CASSPTPSSGGAETQYF
clone_size: NA; v_call: TRBV7-2; d_call: NA; j_call: TRBJ2-3; cdr3_nt: TGTGCCAGCAGCTTAAGGTTTAGCACAGATACGCAGTATTTT; cdr3_aa: CASSLRFSTDTQYF
clone_size: NA; v_call: TRBV11-3; d_call: NA; j_call: TRBJ1-3; cdr3_nt: TGTGCCAGCAGCTTGAGGGGGGTTGCTGGAAACACCATATATTTT; cdr3_aa: CASSLRGVAGNTIYF
clone_size: NA; v_call: TRBV18; d_call: NA; j_call: TRBJ1-1; cdr3_nt: TGTGCCACCCGGACAGAGATGAACACTGAAGCTTTCTTT; cdr3_aa: CATRTEMNTEAFF
clone_size: NA; v_call: TRBV9; d_call: NA; j_call: TRBJ2-5; cdr3_nt: TGTGCCAGCAGCCCCTCCGGGGTACAAGAGACCCAGTACTTC; cdr3_aa: CASSPSGVQETQYF
clone_size: NA; v_call: TRBV6-5; d_call: NA; j_call: TRBJ2-7; cdr3_nt: TGTGCCAGCAGCCCCCCCGGAGGGGTCCCCTACGAGCAGTACTTC; cdr3_aa: CASSPPGGVPYEQYF
clone_size: NA; v_call: TRBV2; d_call: NA; j_call: TRBJ2-1; cdr3_nt: TGTGCCAGCAGTCAGGACAGTCTCCTCATGTGGTTCTTC; cdr3_aa: CASSQDSLLMWFF
clone_size: NA; v_call: TRBV3-1/TRBV3-2; d_call: TRBD2; j_call: TRBJ2-5; cdr3_nt: TGTGCCAGCAGCCAAGGACTAGCGGGGGGAGAGACCCAGTACTTC; cdr3_aa: CASSQGLAGGETQYF
clone_size: NA; v_call: TRBV2; d_call: NA; j_call: TRBJ2-5; cdr3_nt: TGTGCCAGCACCCGGAGTTGGGGGGAGACCCAGTACTTC; cdr3_aa: CASTRSWGETQYF
clone_size: NA; v_call: TRBV18; d_call: TRBD1; j_call: TRBJ1-2; cdr3_nt: TGTGCCAGCTCTCCCCGGACAGGGAAGGGTGGTGGCTACACCTTC; cdr3_aa: CASSPRTGKGGGYTF
clone_size: few; v_call: TRBV9; d_call: TRBD1; j_call: TRBJ1-1; cdr3_nt: TGTGCCAGCAGCGTTGGACAGGGGGCCGGTGCTGAAGCTTTCTTT; cdr3_aa: CASSVGQGAGAEAFF
clone_size: once; v_call: TRBV7-8; d_call: TRBD1; j_call: TRBJ2-7; cdr3_nt: TGTGCCAGCAGCTTTCCCGGGACAGGGGTCGGGCAGTACTTC; cdr3_aa: CASSFPGTGVGQYF
clone_size: NA; v_call: TRBV7-2; d_call: NA; j_call: TRBJ2-7; cdr3_nt: TGTGCCAGCAGCTTAGATACGGCCGCCTACGAGCAGTACTTC; cdr3_aa: CASSLDTAAYEQYF
clone_size: NA; v_call: TRBV6-2/TRBV6-3; d_call: TRBD2; j_call: TRBJ2-7; cdr3_nt: TGTGCCAGCAGTTACTCGGGGGGGAATATCTACGAGCAGTACTTC; cdr3_aa: CASSYSGGNIYEQYF
clone_size: NA; v_call: TRBV19; d_call: NA; j_call: TRBJ1-1; cdr3_nt: TGTGCCAGTAGTATTCCAACGGGGAACACTGAAGCTTTCTTT; cdr3_aa: CASSIPTGNTEAFF
clone_size: NA; v_call: TRBV2; d_call: TRBD1; j_call: TRBJ2-7; cdr3_nt: TGTGCCAGCAGCCGGGACAGAGGCTACGAGCAGTACTTC; cdr3_aa: CASSRDRGYEQYF
clone_size: NA; v_call: TRBV9; d_call: NA; j_call: TRBJ2-3; cdr3_nt: TGTGCCAGCATGCGAGGGACTGGCACAGATACGCAGTATTTT; cdr3_aa: CASMRGTGTDTQYF
clone_size: NA; v_call: TRBV27; d_call: TRBD1; j_call: TRBJ2-7; cdr3_nt: TGTGCCAGCAGTTTATCCGGGACAGGTTTCTACGAGCAGTACTTC; cdr3_aa: CASSLSGTGFYEQYF
clone_size: NA; v_call: TRBV5-1; d_call: TRBD1; j_call: TRBJ2-1; cdr3_nt: TGCGCCAGCAGCGGCCAGGGGGCCTACAATGAGCAGTTCTTC; cdr3_aa: CASSGQGAYNEQFF
clone_size: NA; v_call: TRBV4-1; d_call: NA; j_call: TRBJ1-4; cdr3_nt: TGCGCCAGCAGCCAAGCATGGGCCCAACCTGAAAAACTGTTTTTT; cdr3_aa: CASSQAWAQPEKLFF
clone_size: NA; v_call: TRBV9; d_call: NA; j_call: TRBJ1-2; cdr3_nt: TGTGCCAGCAGCGTAGACCATGGCCCCTTAGATCTCACCTTC; cdr3_aa: CASSVDHGPLDLTF
clone_size: NA; v_call: TRBV29-1; d_call: NA; j_call: TRBJ2-7; cdr3_nt: TGCAGCGTTGTAACCCGGGACGAGCAGTACTTC; cdr3_aa: CSVVTRDEQYF
clone_size: NA; v_call: TRBV9; d_call: NA; j_call: TRBJ1-1; cdr3_nt: TGTGCCAGCAGCGTTACAATAAACACTGAAGCTTTCTTT; cdr3_aa: CASSVTINTEAFF
clone_size: NA; v_call: TRBV6-6; d_call: TRBD2; j_call: TRBJ2-1; cdr3_nt: TGTGCCAGCAGTCCCCAGACTAGCGGGGGGACCTACAGTGAGCAGTTCTTC; cdr3_aa: CASSPQTSGGTYSEQFF
clone_size: NA; v_call: TRBV29-1; d_call: NA; j_call: TRBJ2-5; cdr3_nt: TGCAGCGTCCCCTGGGGTAAGACCCAGTACTTC; cdr3_aa: CSVPWGKTQYF
clone_size: NA; v_call: TRBV5-5; d_call: NA; j_call: TRBJ2-3; cdr3_nt: TGTGCCAGCAGCTCGGTTGGGTATAGCACAGATACGCAGTATTTT; cdr3_aa: CASSSVGYSTDTQYF
clone_size: NA; v_call: TRBV27; d_call: NA; j_call: TRBJ1-1; cdr3_nt: TGTGCCAGCAGTTTTCTAGGGGGGCTGTGGGACACTGAAGCTTTCTTT; cdr3_aa: CASSFLGGLWDTEAFF
clone_size: NA; v_call: TRBV4-3; d_call: NA; j_call: TRBJ2-2; cdr3_nt: TGCGCCAGCAGCCAAGAACGACTCACCGGGGAGCTGTTTTTT; cdr3_aa: CASSQERLTGELFF
clone_size: NA; v_call: TRBV4-3; d_call: NA; j_call: TRBJ2-1; cdr3_nt: TGCGCCAGCAGCCAAGGGTCCGGGAATTACGTTGGGAATGAGCAGTTCTTC; cdr3_aa: CASSQGSGNYVGNEQFF
clone_size: NA; v_call: TRBV15; d_call: NA; j_call: TRBJ2-3; cdr3_nt: TGTGCCACCAGCAGATGGGGGGTCGGGACACTCCCGGATACGCAGTATTTT; cdr3_aa: CATSRWGVGTLPDTQYF
clone_size: NA; v_call: TRBV5-1; d_call: NA; j_call: TRBJ1-2; cdr3_nt: TGCGCCAGCAGCTTGGGACAAAGAGCTAACTATGGCTACACCTTC; cdr3_aa: CASSLGQRANYGYTF
clone_size: NA; v_call: TRBV18; d_call: NA; j_call: TRBJ2-3; cdr3_nt: TGTGCCAGCTCACCACGGGTGACCACAGATACGCAGTATTTT; cdr3_aa: CASSPRVTTDTQYF
clone_size: NA; v_call: TRBV15; d_call: NA; j_call: TRBJ2-5; cdr3_nt: TGTGCCACCAGCAGGGCAGGAGGAGGAGAGACCCAGTACTTC; cdr3_aa: CATSRAGGGETQYF
clone_size: NA; v_call: TRBV9; d_call: NA; j_call: TRBJ2-2; cdr3_nt: TGTGCCAGCAGCCCCCGGGACGGACCGTATGGCACCGGGGAGCTGTTTTTT; cdr3_aa: CASSPRDGPYGTGELFF
clone_size: once; v_call: TRBV3-1/TRBV3-2; d_call: NA; j_call: TRBJ2-1; cdr3_nt: TGTGCCAGCAGCCGTGAACAGGGTTACTACAATGAGCAGTTCTTC; cdr3_aa: CASSREQGYYNEQFF
clone_size: NA; v_call: TRBV7-9; d_call: NA; j_call: TRBJ1-1; cdr3_nt: TGTGCCAGCAGCTCAGGGTATTGGGAAGCTTTCTTT; cdr3_aa: CASSSGYWEAFF
clone_size: NA; v_call: TRBV28; d_call: NA; j_call: TRBJ1-1; cdr3_nt: TGTGCCAGCATCCTAAGGGGCAGGTATGAAGCTTTCTTT; cdr3_aa: CASILRGRYEAFF
clone_size: NA; v_call: TRBV11-3; d_call: TRBD1; j_call: TRBJ1-6; cdr3_nt: TGTGCTAGCAGCTTAAAGGGTCGAGGGGGCTCGTATAATTCACCCCTCCACTTT; cdr3_aa: CASSLKGRGGSYNSPLHF
clone_size: NA; v_call: TRBV28; d_call: TRBD1; j_call: TRBJ1-2; cdr3_nt: TGTGCCAGCAGTTTGGGTGATCTGGGACAGTTACGCTACACCTTC; cdr3_aa: CASSLGDLGQLRYTF
clone_size: NA; v_call: TRBV5-4; d_call: NA; j_call: TRBJ1-6; cdr3_nt: TGTGCCAGCAGCTTCCGGTGGGATTCACCCCTCCACTTT; cdr3_aa: CASSFRWDSPLHF
clone_size: NA; v_call: TRBV7-9; d_call: NA; j_call: TRBJ2-1; cdr3_nt: TGTGCCAGCAGCCTCGATGGGGCAGTCTACAATGAGCAGTTCTTC; cdr3_aa: CASSLDGAVYNEQFF
clone_size: NA; v_call: TRBV3-1/TRBV3-2; d_call: TRBD2; j_call: TRBJ2-1; cdr3_nt: TGTGCCAGCAGCCTGTCTAGCGGGGTACGGAATGAGCAGTTCTTC; cdr3_aa: CASSLSSGVRNEQFF
clone_size: NA; v_call: TRBV18; d_call: NA; j_call: TRBJ1-2; cdr3_nt: TGTGCCAGCTCGCCCAGGGCAGATGGCTACACCTTC; cdr3_aa: CASSPRADGYTF
clone_size: NA; v_call: TRBV6-5; d_call: NA; j_call: TRBJ1-5; cdr3_nt: TGTGCCAGCAGCTTGGACAGCTATAGCAATCAGCCCCAGCATTTT; cdr3_aa: CASSLDSYSNQPQHF
clone_size: NA; v_call: TRBV4-2; d_call: TRBD2; j_call: TRBJ2-5; cdr3_nt: TGTGCCAGCAGCCGACGTGGCGGGGGGGTACAAGAGACCCAGTACTTC; cdr3_aa: CASSRRGGGVQETQYF
clone_size: NA; v_call: TRBV28; d_call: NA; j_call: TRBJ1-6; cdr3_nt: TGTGCCACCCGGGGACGGGTGAACTCACCCCTCCACTTT; cdr3_aa: CATRGRVNSPLHF
clone_size: NA; v_call: TRBV12-1; d_call: NA; j_call: TRBJ2-3; cdr3_nt: TGTGCCAGCAGCTTTTTCCGGGTTCTTCGCGGGGGCCCTCCAGATACGCAGTATTTT; cdr3_aa: CASSFFRVLRGGPPDTQYF